Reported below is one TCR beta chain. It was during active infection that Seattle patients were enrolled and then longitudinally followed. These data belong to a study of blood T cell repertoires in COVID-19. Study-level background: Samples of COVID-19 (acute and convalescent) were obtained from the United States, Italy and Spain. T cells, B-cell-depleted T cells, or PBMCs supplied cDNA or gDNA.

Study processing details: Reference gene primer amplification gave estimated nucleated cell counts. TCRdb's table, derived via immunoSEQ multiplex PCR, lists solely in-frame clones and lacks some. The DNA was the basis for D and trimming; V, J and clone size are from that table. The sample consists of a few hundred thousand clones, about 87% of them appearing once. The clonotype comes from a woman in her sixties or seventies with COVID-19, enrolled during active disease. Sequencing was carried out using peripheral blood.

The CDR3 is CASSPSTGLLHF. The DNA for the CDR3 is TGTGCCAGCAGCCCCTCCACAGGGCTACTCCACTTT. V gene TRBV7-9 combines with J gene TRBJ1-6; D is perhaps TRBD1 (6 bases). Trimming removed 5 bases at V and 16 bases at J, with 15 bases between. The CDR3 contains 12 residues. Looked up from germline, CDR1 is SEHNR and CDR2 is FQNEAQ (reference sequence).